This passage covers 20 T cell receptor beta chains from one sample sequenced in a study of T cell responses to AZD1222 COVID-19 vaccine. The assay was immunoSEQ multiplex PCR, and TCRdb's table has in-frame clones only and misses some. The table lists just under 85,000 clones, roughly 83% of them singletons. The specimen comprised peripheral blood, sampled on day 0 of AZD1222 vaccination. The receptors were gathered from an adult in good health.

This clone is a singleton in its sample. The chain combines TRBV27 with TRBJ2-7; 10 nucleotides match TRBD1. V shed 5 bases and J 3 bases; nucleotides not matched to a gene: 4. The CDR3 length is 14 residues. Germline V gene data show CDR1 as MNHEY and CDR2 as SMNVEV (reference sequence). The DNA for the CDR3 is TGTGCCAGCAGTCTGGACAGGGGGAACTACGAGCAGTACTTC. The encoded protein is CASSLDRGNYEQYF.

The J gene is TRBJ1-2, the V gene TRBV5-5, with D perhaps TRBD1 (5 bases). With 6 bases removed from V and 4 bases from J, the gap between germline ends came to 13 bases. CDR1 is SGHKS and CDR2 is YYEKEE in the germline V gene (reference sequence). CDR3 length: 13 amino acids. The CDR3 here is CASISGVFYGYTF. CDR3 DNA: TGTGCCAGCATCTCGGGGGTTTTCTATGGCTACACCTTC.

The DNA for the CDR3 is TGTGCCAGCAGTTACTCACCCCTGGCAGCCCTCCACTTT. Amino acid sequence: CASSYSPLAALHF. The rearrangement uses TRBV6-5 and TRBJ1-6; no firm D call. The CDR3 consists of 13 residues. V was clipped by 0 bases and J by 14 bases, with 11 bases between them. Looked up from germline, CDR1 is MNHEY and CDR2 is SVGAGI.

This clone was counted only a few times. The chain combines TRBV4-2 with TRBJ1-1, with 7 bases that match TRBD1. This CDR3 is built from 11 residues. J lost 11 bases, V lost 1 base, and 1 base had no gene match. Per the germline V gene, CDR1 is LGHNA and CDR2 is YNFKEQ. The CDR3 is CASSQGRGAFF. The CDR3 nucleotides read TGTGCCAGCAGCCAAGGCAGGGGGGCTTTCTTT.

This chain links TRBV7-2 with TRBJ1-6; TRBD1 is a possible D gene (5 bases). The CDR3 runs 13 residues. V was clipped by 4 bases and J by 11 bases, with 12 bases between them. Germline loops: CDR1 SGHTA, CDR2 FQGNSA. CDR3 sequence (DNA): TGTGCCAGCAGCTCTACCGCCAGGGCACCCCTCCACTTT. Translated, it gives CASSSTARAPLHF.

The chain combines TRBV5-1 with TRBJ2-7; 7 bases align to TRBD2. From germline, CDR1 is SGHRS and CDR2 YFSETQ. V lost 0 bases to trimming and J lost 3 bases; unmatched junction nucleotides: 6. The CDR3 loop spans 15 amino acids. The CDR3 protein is CASSLGLASDYEQYF. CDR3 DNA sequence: TGCGCCAGCAGCTTGGGACTAGCAAGTGACTACGAGCAGTACTTC.

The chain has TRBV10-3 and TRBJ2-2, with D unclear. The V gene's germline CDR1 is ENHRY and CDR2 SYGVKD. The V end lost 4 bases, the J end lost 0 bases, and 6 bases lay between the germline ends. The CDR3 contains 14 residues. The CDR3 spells CAISGSANTGELFF. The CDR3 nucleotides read TGTGCCATCAGTGGGTCCGCGAACACCGGGGAGCTGTTTTTT.

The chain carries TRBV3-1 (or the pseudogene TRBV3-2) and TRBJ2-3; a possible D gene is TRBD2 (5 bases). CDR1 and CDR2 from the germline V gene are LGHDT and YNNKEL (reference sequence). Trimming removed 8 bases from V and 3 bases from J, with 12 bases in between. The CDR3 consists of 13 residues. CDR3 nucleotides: TGTGCCAGCGAGGGCTTGAGAACAGATACGCAGTATTTT. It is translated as CASEGLRTDTQYF.

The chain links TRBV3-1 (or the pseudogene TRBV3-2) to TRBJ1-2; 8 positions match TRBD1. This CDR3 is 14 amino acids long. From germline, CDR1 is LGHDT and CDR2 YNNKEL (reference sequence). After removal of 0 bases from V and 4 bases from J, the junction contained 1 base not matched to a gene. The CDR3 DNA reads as TGTGCCAGCAGCCAAGATGGACAGGGCTATGGCTACACCTTC. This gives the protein CASSQDGQGYGYTF.

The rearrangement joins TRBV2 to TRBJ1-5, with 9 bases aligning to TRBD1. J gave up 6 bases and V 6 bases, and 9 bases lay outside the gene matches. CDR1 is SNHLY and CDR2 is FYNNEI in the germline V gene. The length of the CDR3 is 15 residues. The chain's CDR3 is CASSRTGADGQPQHF. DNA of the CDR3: TGTGCCAGCAGCCGGACAGGGGCGGACGGTCAGCCCCAGCATTTT. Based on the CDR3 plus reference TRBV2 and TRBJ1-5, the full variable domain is EPEVTQTPSHQVTQMGQEVILRCVPISNHLYFYWYRQILGQKVEFLVSFYNNEISEKSEIFDDQFSVERPDGSNFTLKIRSTKLEDSAMYFCASSRTGADGQPQHFGDGTRLSIL.

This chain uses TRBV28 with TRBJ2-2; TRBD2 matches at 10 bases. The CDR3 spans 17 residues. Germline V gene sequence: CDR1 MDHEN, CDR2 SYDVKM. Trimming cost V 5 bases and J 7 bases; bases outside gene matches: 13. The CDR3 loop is CASSTPSLAGEYGELFF. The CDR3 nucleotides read TGTGCCAGCAGTACGCCCTCCCTAGCGGGAGAATACGGGGAGCTGTTTTTT. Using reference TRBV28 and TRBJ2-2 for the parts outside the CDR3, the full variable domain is DVKVTQSSRYLVKRTGEKVFLECVQDMDHENMFWYRQDPGLGLRLIYFSYDVKMKEKGDIPEGYSVSREKKERFSLILESASTNQTSMYLCASSTPSLAGEYGELFFGEGSRLTVL.

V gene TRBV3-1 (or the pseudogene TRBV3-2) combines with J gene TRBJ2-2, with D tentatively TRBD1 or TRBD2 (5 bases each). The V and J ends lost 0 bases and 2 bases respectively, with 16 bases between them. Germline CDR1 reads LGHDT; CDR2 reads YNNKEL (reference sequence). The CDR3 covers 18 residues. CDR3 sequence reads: CASSQEWDLTLNTGELFF. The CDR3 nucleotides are TGTGCCAGCAGCCAAGAGTGGGACCTCACCCTCAACACCGGGGAGCTGTTTTTT.

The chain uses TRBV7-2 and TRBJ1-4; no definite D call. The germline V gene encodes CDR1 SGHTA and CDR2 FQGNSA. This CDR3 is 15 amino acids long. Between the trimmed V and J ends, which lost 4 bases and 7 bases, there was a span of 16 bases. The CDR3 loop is CASSSEGFGGEKLFF. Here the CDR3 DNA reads TGTGCCAGCAGCTCAGAGGGATTCGGCGGTGAAAAACTGTTTTTT.

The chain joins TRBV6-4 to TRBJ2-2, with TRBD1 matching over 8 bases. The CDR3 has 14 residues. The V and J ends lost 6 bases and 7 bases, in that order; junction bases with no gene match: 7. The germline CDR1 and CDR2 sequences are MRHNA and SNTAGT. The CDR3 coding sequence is TGTGCCAGCAGAGGACAGGGAGCTGGCGGGGAGCTGTTTTTT. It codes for CASRGQGAGGELFF.

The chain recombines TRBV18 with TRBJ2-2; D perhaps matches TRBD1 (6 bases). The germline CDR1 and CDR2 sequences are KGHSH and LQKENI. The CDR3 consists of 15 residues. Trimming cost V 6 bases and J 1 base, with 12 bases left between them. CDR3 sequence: CASSRTALNTGELFF. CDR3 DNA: TGTGCCAGCTCCCGGACAGCCCTGAACACCGGGGAGCTGTTTTTT.

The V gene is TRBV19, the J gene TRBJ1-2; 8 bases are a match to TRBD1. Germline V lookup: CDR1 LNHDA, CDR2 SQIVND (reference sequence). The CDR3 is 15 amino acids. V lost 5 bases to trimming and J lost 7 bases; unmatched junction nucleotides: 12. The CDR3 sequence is CASSAQGTGRRGYTF. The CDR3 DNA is TGTGCCAGTAGTGCCCAAGGGACAGGACGCCGTGGCTACACCTTC.

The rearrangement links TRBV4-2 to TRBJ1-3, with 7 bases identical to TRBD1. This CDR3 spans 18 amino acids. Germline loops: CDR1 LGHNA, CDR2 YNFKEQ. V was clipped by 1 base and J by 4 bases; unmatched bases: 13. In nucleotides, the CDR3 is TGTGCCAGCAGCCAAGTAGTCTCCCGGGACAGATTCGGAAACACCATATATTTT. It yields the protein CASSQVVSRDRFGNTIYF.

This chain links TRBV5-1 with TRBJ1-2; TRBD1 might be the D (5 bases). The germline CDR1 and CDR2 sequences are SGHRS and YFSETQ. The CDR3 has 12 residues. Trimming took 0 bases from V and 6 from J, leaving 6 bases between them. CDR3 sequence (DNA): TGCGCCAGCAGCTTGGGCAGGGATGGCTACACCTTC. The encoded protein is CASSLGRDGYTF.

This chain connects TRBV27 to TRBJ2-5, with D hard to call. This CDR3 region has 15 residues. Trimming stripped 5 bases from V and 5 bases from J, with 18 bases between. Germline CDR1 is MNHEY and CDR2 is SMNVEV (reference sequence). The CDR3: CASSRPDSPPETQYF. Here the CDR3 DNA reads TGTGCCAGCAGTCGGCCGGATTCCCCCCCGGAGACCCAGTACTTC.

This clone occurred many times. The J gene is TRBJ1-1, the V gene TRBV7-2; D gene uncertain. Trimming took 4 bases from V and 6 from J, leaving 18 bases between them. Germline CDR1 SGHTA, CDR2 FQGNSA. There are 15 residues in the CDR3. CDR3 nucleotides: TGTGCCAGCAGCTCGTATCTGAATAAAATTGCTGAAGCTTTCTTT. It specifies CASSSYLNKIAEAFF.